These 30 T cell receptor beta chains share one sample of origin, sequenced in a study of blood T cells in healthy people across ages. A J-beta primer mix and a sample-barcoded 5' primer were used in a second PCR of about 7 to 12 cycles. TCRdb processed the 5' RACE reads anew with MiXCR; each CDR3 protein has one entry. The sample includes around 670,000 distinct CDR3 sequences, under 30% seen only once; the top ten take approximately 14%. Material: blood. These receptors all come from an elderly woman in good health.

On this clonotype: A much larger clone lies a single base off, so this may be a read error. The chain combines TRBV6-5 with TRBJ2-3; 10 nucleotides line up with TRBD2. CDR3 length: 15 amino acids. Germline lookup yields CDR1 MNHEY and CDR2 SVGAGI. CDR3: CACRNLAGGTDTQYF. Here the CDR3 DNA reads TGTGCCTGCAGAAATTTAGCGGGGGGAACAGATACGCAGTATTTT.

The chain combines TRBV30 with TRBJ1-1; the D is unclear. Trimming stripped 0 bases from V and 5 bases from J, with 22 bases between. The CDR3 consists of 17 residues. From germline, CDR1 is GTSNPN and CDR2 SVGIG (reference sequence). For the CDR3, the DNA is TGTGCCTGGAGTGTCTCTTTTGCGTCAGGAATCGGGACTGAAGCTTTCTTT. This sequence encodes CAWSVSFASGIGTEAFF.

The rearrangement uses TRBV12-3 or TRBV12-4 and TRBJ1-5; 7 bases line up with TRBD1. V lost 6 bases and J lost 7; bases outside the gene matches: 15. This CDR3 is built from 16 residues. The CDR3 region is CASSRGYRGRGQPQHF. The CDR3 nucleotides are TGTGCCAGCAGCCGAGGCTACAGGGGAAGAGGCCAGCCCCAGCATTTT.

This clonotype was seen a handful of times. V and J are TRBV7-2 and TRBJ1-2; 7 nucleotides match TRBD1. CDR1 SGHTA and CDR2 FQGNSA come from the germline V gene. The CDR3 covers 15 residues. J lost 5 bases, V lost 3 bases, and 9 bases had no gene match. The CDR3 protein is CASSLVPTGKYGYTF. The CDR3 DNA follows: TGTGCCAGCAGCTTGGTACCGACAGGGAAATATGGCTACACCTTC.

V and J are TRBV6-5 and TRBJ1-5; weak D call: TRBD1 (5 bases). Germline CDR1 is MNHEY and CDR2 is SVGAGI. V lost 5 bases and J lost 1, with 15 bases in between. This CDR3 has 16 amino acids. CDR3 DNA: TGTGCCAGCAGTACCTCGGGAGGGACCAGCAATCAGCCCCAGCATTTT. Its protein is CASSTSGGTSNQPQHF.

In this sample, this clonotype turned up many times. The chain joins TRBV27 to TRBJ2-7, with 10 bases lining up with TRBD1. Germline V gene sequence: CDR1 MNHEY, CDR2 SMNVEV (reference sequence). The V and J ends lost 5 bases and 5 bases, in that order; junction bases with no gene match: 6. This CDR3 spans 14 amino acids. CDR3 residues: CASSGQGGPNEQYF. CDR3 DNA sequence: TGTGCCAGCAGTGGACAGGGGGGCCCCAACGAGCAGTACTTC.

This sequence joins TRBV27 and TRBJ1-2, with 8 bases fitting TRBD1. This CDR3 is built from 14 residues. The germline CDR1 and CDR2 sequences are MNHEY and SMNVEV (reference sequence). After removal of 6 bases from V and 7 bases from J, the junction contained 10 bases not matched to a gene. The CDR3 protein is CASSHRTGRGGYTF. The DNA of the CDR3 is TGTGCCAGCAGCCACAGGACAGGGAGGGGTGGCTACACCTTC.

This rearrangement joins TRBV6-5 to TRBJ2-4, with D possibly TRBD1 on 5 matching bases. This CDR3 has 14 amino acids. The V gene's germline CDR1 is MNHEY and CDR2 SVGAGI. V was clipped by 2 bases and J by 13 bases, with 18 bases between them. CDR3 coding DNA: TGTGCCAGCAGTTACGTACAGGCCTCGGGTGAGCAGTACTTC. Translating gives CASSYVQASGEQYF.

As concerns this clonotype: A read error may be the cause here, since a much bigger clone is one base away. The chain has TRBV7-2 and TRBJ2-3; D might be TRBD1 (5 bases). This CDR3 is 13 amino acids long. CDR1 SGHTA and CDR2 FQGNSA come from the germline V gene. CDR3 amino acids: CAGSFQGPDTQYF. The DNA for the CDR3 is TGTGCCGGCAGCTTTCAGGGCCCAGATACGCAGTATTTT.

In the case of this clonotype: This may be a read error: a much more frequent sequence differs by one nucleotide. The chain is built from TRBV19 and TRBJ2-3, with TRBD1 identical over 8 bases. CDR1 is LNHDA, CDR2 SQIVND, per germline (reference sequence). J gave up 2 bases and V 4 bases, and 2 bases lay outside the gene matches. CDR3 length equals 14 residues. CDR3 in DNA: TGTGCCAGTAGTACACAGGGGGACACAGATACGCAGTATTTT. Translated: CASSTQGDTDTQYF. Based on the CDR3 plus reference TRBV19 and TRBJ2-3, the full variable domain is DGGITQSPKYLFRKEGQNVTLSCEQNLNHDAMYWYRQDPGQGLRLIYYSQIVNDFQKGDIAEGYSVSREKKESFPLTVTSAQKNPTAFYLCASSTQGDTDTQYFGPGTRLTVL.

As for this clonotype: Just one base apart from a much larger clone, this may be a read error. The gene calls are TRBV12-3 or TRBV12-4 and TRBJ2-7; 9 bases match TRBD1. The end of the DNA is better explained by TRBJ2-5, so the J call may be wrong. The CDR3 loop spans 13 amino acids. The CDR3 here is CASKQGAWETQYF. CDR3 bases: TGTGCCAGCAAACAGGGGGCCTGGGAGACCCAGTACTTC.

The J gene is TRBJ2-5, the V gene TRBV9; the D is unclear. The germline V gene has CDR1 SGDLS and CDR2 YYNGEE. V was trimmed by 0 bases and J by 11 bases, leaving 20 bases between them. The CDR3 extends over 15 amino acids. The CDR3 sequence: CASSVEPTRWGEQYF. DNA for the CDR3: TGTGCCAGCAGCGTAGAGCCTACGAGGTGGGGTGAGCAGTACTTC.

This sequence joins TRBV28 and TRBJ2-3; D possibly corresponds to TRBD2 (7 bases). Trimming stripped 2 bases from V and 1 base from J, with 22 bases between. CDR1 is MDHEN, CDR2 SYDVKM, per germline. This CDR3 has 19 amino acids. CDR3 region: CASSLDGGGGPLGTDTQYF. As DNA, the CDR3 is TGTGCCAGCAGTTTAGATGGGGGCGGGGGCCCCCTGGGCACAGATACGCAGTATTTT.

This clonotype was observed a few times. A clone one base away is much larger, so this may be a read error. V usage is TRBV20-1 and J usage is TRBJ1-2; possibly TRBD1 for D (5 bases). The CDR3 consists of 12 residues. Germline loops: CDR1 DFQATT, CDR2 SNEGSKA (reference sequence). CDR3 coding DNA: TGCAGGGCTAGAGTGGGGGGCTATGGCTACACCTTC. It specifies CRARVGGYGYTF.

The count of this clonotype is one. It may be a read error: a sequence one base away is much more abundant. The chain has TRBV4-3 and TRBJ1-4; unclear D gene. V shed 0 bases and J shed 10 bases, with 15 bases lying between them. The CDR3 covers 15 residues. The germline CDR1 and CDR2 sequences are LGHNA and YSLEER. Written as DNA, the CDR3 is TGCGCCAGCAGCCAAGATAGTACGTGTCATCGAAAACTGTTTTTT. Protein product: CASSQDSTCHRKLFF.

There are many counts of this clonotype. V usage is TRBV27 and J usage is TRBJ2-6; D possibly corresponds to TRBD1 (5 bases). Germline V gene lookup returns CDR1 MNHEY and CDR2 SMNVEV (reference sequence). V lost 6 bases and J 1 base, leaving 10 bases between the germline ends. The CDR3 totals 15 residues. The CDR3 coding sequence is TGTGCCAGCAGGGATCAGGGATCTGGGGCCAACGTCCTGACTTTC. Residues: CASRDQGSGANVLTF.

V usage is TRBV6-5 and J usage is TRBJ2-1; no clear D gene. This CDR3 contains 13 residues. CDR1 and CDR2 (germline): MNHEY, SVGAGI. The germline V and J ends were trimmed by 7 bases and 4 bases, with 11 bases remaining between them. As DNA, the CDR3 is TGTGCCAGCACCGCTGATCTTTACAATGAGCAGTTCTTC. It codes for CASTADLYNEQFF.

In its sample, this clonotype was seen many times. This chain links TRBV29-1 with TRBJ1-2; the D is unclear. V lost 4 bases to trimming and J lost 7 bases, with 7 bases between them. Germline values: CDR1 SQVTM, CDR2 ANQGSEA. This CDR3 has 10 amino acids. The CDR3 loop reads CSVGVAGYTF. DNA of the CDR3: TGCAGCGTTGGGGTAGCTGGCTACACCTTC.

Note on this clonotype: This could be a read error, since a much larger clone is one nucleotide away. The rearrangement uses TRBV4-3 and TRBJ2-3; 11 positions agree with TRBD2. This CDR3 region has 17 residues. Germline V gene lookup returns CDR1 LGHNA and CDR2 YSLEER. The CDR3 DNA is TGCGCCAGCGGCCAAGACCTAGTAGCGGGGGGGGCAGATACGCAGTATTTT. Protein product: CASGQDLVAGGADTQYF.

This clonotype turned up a few times. The rearrangement joins TRBV6-2 or TRBV6-3 to TRBJ1-6, with 8 positions matching TRBD1. Germline V gives CDR1 MNHEY, CDR2 SVGEGT. Trimming at V came to 0 bases and at J to 2 bases, leaving 3 bases not matched to a gene. This CDR3 is built from 17 residues. This CDR3 is CASSYSTGVAYNSPLHF. CDR3 sequence (DNA): TGTGCCAGCAGTTACTCGACAGGGGTGGCCTATAATTCACCCCTCCACTTT.

This clonotype has at least ten counts. The chain recombines TRBV9 with TRBJ2-5; 9 bases agree with TRBD2. J lost 6 bases, V lost 4 bases, and 7 bases had no gene match. The CDR3 sequence is 14 residues long. Germline lookup yields CDR1 SGDLS and CDR2 YYNGEE. The CDR3 loop is CASSPSAGGQTQYF. The CDR3 bases are TGTGCCAGCAGCCCTTCGGCGGGGGGGCAGACCCAGTACTTC.

This clonotype was recorded a few times. The chain couples TRBV2 to TRBJ1-1, with 8 bases matching TRBD1. Germline V gives CDR1 SNHLY, CDR2 FYNNEI. The CDR3 has 15 amino acids. The J segment lost 0 bases and the V segment lost 8 bases, leaving 8 bases of the junction unmatched. CDR3 protein: CASRRTGTMNTEAFF. The CDR3 coding sequence is TGTGCCAGCCGTAGGACAGGGACGATGAACACTGAAGCTTTCTTT. Variable domain in full (rest from reference TRBV2 and TRBJ1-1): EPEVTQTPSHQVTQMGQEVILRCVPISNHLYFYWYRQILGQKVEFLVSFYNNEISEKSEIFDDQFSVERPDGSNFTLKIRSTKLEDSAMYFCASRRTGTMNTEAFFGQGTRLTVV.

This clonotype was counted many times. Written as DNA, the CDR3 is TGTGCCAGCAGTTTATATAGGGGGCACGGCTATGGCTACACCTTC. It translates to CASSLYRGHGYGYTF. The rearrangement joins TRBV12-3 or TRBV12-4 to TRBJ1-2; 7 positions match TRBD1. The CDR3 loop spans 15 amino acids. J was trimmed by 4 bases and V by 2 bases; bases with no gene match: 7.

The chain combines TRBV7-8 with TRBJ2-1; TRBD2 aligns across 9 bases. Germline V gene lookup returns CDR1 SGHVS and CDR2 FQNEAQ. Unmatched junction bases numbered 22, after V lost 3 bases and J lost 13 bases. The CDR3 is made up of 18 amino acids. CDR3 residues: CASSFRLSGGPEEETQFF. Here the CDR3 DNA reads TGTGCCAGCAGCTTTAGGCTCAGCGGGGGGCCAGAGGAGGAGACCCAGTTCTTC.

The chain recombines TRBV7-6 with TRBJ1-6; D is ambiguous. This CDR3 contains 14 residues. Trimming left V 4 bases short and J 9 bases short, with 13 bases between. The germline V gene has CDR1 SGHVS and CDR2 FNYEAQ. Here the CDR3 reads CASSSAEGGSPLHF. The CDR3, as DNA: TGTGCCAGCAGCTCTGCTGAGGGCGGTTCACCCCTCCACTTT.

Ten or more counts support this clonotype. The rearrangement links TRBV20-1 to TRBJ1-2; the D gene is possibly TRBD1 (5 bases). The CDR3 length is 13 residues. Germline CDR1 and CDR2: DFQATT and SNEGSKA (reference sequence). V was clipped by 7 bases and J by 7 bases, with 19 bases between them. The CDR3 region is CSVHRRVGGGYTF. CDR3 DNA sequence: TGCAGTGTTCATAGGAGGGTCGGGGGTGGCTACACCTTC.

This clonotype was recorded a few times. The chain carries TRBV12-3 or TRBV12-4 and TRBJ1-4, with D possibly TRBD1 on 6 matching bases. V lost 6 bases, J lost 8 bases, and 13 bases lay in between. The CDR3 runs 13 residues. CDR3 DNA sequence: TGTGCCAGCAGAAACTACGGGACAGAAAAACTGTTTTTT. It translates to CASRNYGTEKLFF.

This clonotype was seen at least ten times. The V gene is TRBV20-1, the J gene TRBJ2-1; no definite D call. The ends were cut back, 3 bases at V and 7 bases at J, with 7 bases in the middle. Germline CDR1 DFQATT, CDR2 SNEGSKA (reference sequence). The CDR3 extends over 11 amino acids. The CDR3: CSARSGNEQFF. The CDR3 region has the DNA TGCAGTGCTAGGTCCGGGAATGAGCAGTTCTTC.

This clonotype was seen many times. The V call is TRBV20-1, the J call TRBJ1-6; D gene ambiguous. Germline CDR1 and CDR2: DFQATT and SNEGSKA (reference sequence). This CDR3 region has 14 residues. Trimming removed 3 bases from V and 8 bases from J, with 14 bases in between. The CDR3 DNA reads as TGCAGTGCTAGGTCCGACGGAAGGGATTCACCCCTCCACTTT. Translation: CSARSDGRDSPLHF.

In this sample, this clonotype turned up many times. The V and J genes are TRBV3-1 and TRBJ2-5; D may match TRBD1 or TRBD2 (5 bases each). The CDR3 consists of 14 residues. V shed 2 bases and J shed 1 base, with 8 bases lying between them. Germline-derived CDR1 and CDR2 are LGHDT and YNNKEL (reference sequence). CDR3 DNA: TGTGCCAGCAGCCAATGGGGGACCCAAGAGACCCAGTACTTC. Residues: CASSQWGTQETQYF.